This T cell receptor beta chain was retrieved from a study of CD8 T cells in ankylosing spondylitis. A quantitative 5'-RACE method, one with molecular barcodes, was used to make TCR beta libraries. TCRdb used MiXCR to reprocess the 5' RACE reads, holding one entry per CDR3 protein. The sample shows some 140,000 distinct CDR3 sequences, about 7.3% of them seen only once. This clonotype was recorded at least ten times. Germline assignment: CDR1 SGHVS and CDR2 FQNEAQ. Trimming removed 6 bases from V and 4 bases from J, with 19 bases in between. CDR3 length: 16 residues. Sequenced input: blood, either unsorted or a sorted T cell fraction (not recorded which). The sequence was obtained from a female donor with ankylosing spondylitis or in good health (not recorded which). The chain has TRBV7-8 and TRBJ1-5; perhaps TRBD1 as D (5 bases). For the CDR3, the DNA is TGTGCCAGCAGGCCACACGAGGGGCGGAAGAATCAGCCCCAGCATTTT. This codes for CASRPHEGRKNQPQHF.